The following is a T cell receptor (beta chain) sequence with its context. This entry is derived from a study of cytomegalovirus exposure and HLA in healthy donors. The CDR3 extends over 15 amino acids. The germline gives CDR1 MNHEY, CDR2 SVGAGI. The V and J ends lost 10 bases and 2 bases, in that order; junction bases with no gene match: 8. The PCR made use of 60 Vbeta and 13 Jbeta primers. Repertoires were generated with immunoSEQ multiplex PCR, while TCRdb's copy carries only in-frame clones and drops some. Of 140,000 to 150,000 clones listed, approximately 68% are singletons. Sequenced material: PBMCs. This chain connects TRBV6-5 to TRBJ2-2, with 9 bases fitting TRBD1. This clonotype was sampled from a man in his sixties in good health and CMV-seronegative. The CDR3 DNA sequence: TGTGCCACCTTTGGGGGACAGGGCAACACCGGGGAGCTGTTTTTT. As protein: CATFGGQGNTGELFF.